The clone carrying this TCR beta chain was detected a few times. What it binds is unknown. The germline gene is not matched at one end of the junction; a read error may be the cause. The CDR3 totals 14 residues. Germline CDR1 and CDR2: ENHRY and SYGVKD. This sample was taken from a study of Graves' ophthalmopathy and Graves' hyperthyroidism. Study observations and caveats: Separation of ophthalmopathy from stable hyperthyroidism was achieved by a 13-signature model, at about 89% sensitivity and under 82% specificity. Ophthalmopathy progression predictions by the model showed roughly 75% specificity and 70.59% sensitivity.

CDR3 regions of TCR beta were amplified from RNA transcripts. A first-round RT-PCR used HTBI primers, followed by a second-round multiplex PCR. In TCRdb, the multiplex PCR reads were re-called with MiXCR into one record per CDR3 protein. The data hold about 1.2 million distinct CDR3 sequences, with less than 45% observed a single time. Hyperthyroidism patients were newly diagnosed, ill under 2 months, and aged 18 to 65 years. Thyroid ultrasound, orbital computed tomography, TRAb, serum thyroxine and clinical symptoms formed the basis of diagnosis. The chain recombines TRBV10-3 with TRBJ1-5; a possible D gene is TRBD1 (5 bases). The clonotype was recovered from an adult man with Graves' hyperthyroidism. The sample comprised peripheral blood or thyroid tissue (not recorded which). The CDR3 loop is CASSPWGFNQPQHF. For the CDR3, the DNA is TGTGCCAGCAGTCCCTGGGGGTTCAATCAGCCCCAGCATTTT.